This T cell receptor beta chain was sequenced in a study of radiotherapy plus CTLA-4 blockade in lung cancer. Clones were read by immunoSEQ multiplex PCR, and TCRdb kept only the in-frame ones, dropping some. Of tens of thousands of clones listed, roughly three quarters are singletons. This CDR3 contains 14 residues. CDR1 and CDR2 from the germline V gene are SQVTM and ANQGSEA. V shed 2 bases and J shed 0 bases, with 9 bases lying between them. Chemo-refractory metastatic non-small-cell lung cancer patients were treated with focal radiation plus CTLA-4 blockade with ipilimumab. Sequencing used peripheral blood, obtained from a patient treated with radiotherapy plus ipilimumab. The TCR originated in a human donor with non-small cell lung cancer who had a complete response to radiotherapy plus ipilimumab. The chain carries TRBV29-1 and TRBJ2-3; D uncertain. In DNA, the CDR3 is TGCAGCGTTGAAAAAGGCCGCAGCACAGATACGCAGTATTTT. It translates to CSVEKGRSTDTQYF.